The source of this TCR beta chain is a study of CD4+ T cells in melanoma. A note on this clone: Its antigen is still unknown.

Study observations and caveats: Neoantigen-specific CD4+ T cells in melanoma reportedly had diverse differentiation states. CD8+ T cell, macrophage and B cell function reportedly correlated with neoantigen-specific CD4+ T cells.

The assay was immunoSEQ multiplex PCR, and TCRdb's table has in-frame clones only and misses some. The data hold 13,000 or so clones, with less than 85% observed a single time. V lost 2 bases to trimming and J lost 6 bases, with 13 bases between them. The CDR3 runs 14 residues. Per the germline V gene, CDR1 is SEHNR and CDR2 is FQNEAQ (reference sequence). This clonotype was obtained from a human donor with melanoma. The sequencing sample was made of cells from a culture (not recorded whether cultured in vitro). This chain links TRBV7-9 with TRBJ1-1; tentative D call: TRBD1 (6 bases). The CDR3 DNA sequence: TGTGCCAGCAGCTTAACACAGGGACAACCTGAAGCTTTCTTT. Translating it yields CASSLTQGQPEAFF.